Following are 8 T cell receptor beta chains from one sample sequenced in a study of T cell changes during pregnancy in multiple sclerosis (dated 2019 in TCRdb). The library was made by the immunoSEQ multiplex PCR assay. TCRdb took over this immuneACCESS table, retaining in-frame rearrangements with V and J assigned. Such tables are incomplete; in checked studies, under half of the missing clones stem from an unresolved V gene, and the remainder is unexplained. This sample is represented by tens of thousands of clones; 85% to 95% of them were singletons. The biggest ten clones account for roughly 2.1% of the sample. Material: peripheral blood, obtained in the third trimester of pregnancy. Receptors were obtained from a female donor in good health, enrolled as a control in a pregnancy study.

The V call is TRBV6-5, the J call TRBJ1-4; weak D call: TRBD1 (5 bases). V gave up 2 bases and J gave up 7 bases, with 11 bases separating them. Germline CDR1 is MNHEY and CDR2 is SVGAGI. The CDR3 totals 14 residues. This CDR3 is CASSYMGGGEKLFF. For the CDR3, the DNA is TGTGCCAGCAGTTACATGGGGGGGGGTGAAAAACTGTTTTTT.

This chain connects TRBV9 to TRBJ2-3; TRBD2 matches at 7 bases. Per germline, CDR1 SGDLS and CDR2 YYNGEE. The trim removed 0 bases at V and 1 base at J, leaving 5 bases unmatched. The CDR3 totals 16 residues. CDR3 nucleotide sequence: TGTGCCAGCAGCGTAGCGGCTAGCGGACGCACAGATACGCAGTATTTT. Translating it yields CASSVAASGRTDTQYF.

This rearrangement joins TRBV11-2 to TRBJ2-7, with 7 bases matching TRBD2. Trimming removed 2 bases from V and 3 bases from J; junction bases left unmatched: 4. Germline CDR1 SGHAT, CDR2 FQNNGV. This CDR3 region has 14 residues. The CDR3 nucleotides read TGTGCCAGCAGCTTAAACCTAGCGGACTACGAGCAGTACTTC. It translates to CASSLNLADYEQYF.

Concerning this clone: The same CDR3 arises from other DNA sequences in this sample as well. The chain has TRBV11-2 and TRBJ2-3; 8 bases are shared with TRBD2. Per germline, CDR1 SGHAT and CDR2 FQNNGV. Germline trimming cut 1 base from V and 0 bases from J; bases unmatched to any gene: 3. This CDR3 is 16 amino acids long. CDR3 amino acids: CASSLGAGGSTDTQYF. The CDR3 region has the DNA TGTGCCAGCAGCTTAGGTGCGGGGGGAAGCACAGATACGCAGTATTTT.

This clone was seen only a few times. V and J are TRBV9 and TRBJ1-1, with D unresolved. CDR1 and CDR2 from the germline V gene are SGDLS and YYNGEE. Trimming took off 4 bases at V and 3 bases at J, with 10 bases between the two ends. The CDR3 spans 13 residues. The CDR3 DNA reads as TGTGCCAGCAGCTCGGGAATCTACACTGAAGCTTTCTTT. It is translated as CASSSGIYTEAFF.

The chain recombines TRBV6-1 with TRBJ2-1, with D perhaps TRBD1 (5 bases). Germline CDR1 and CDR2: MNHNS and SASEGT. The V and J ends lost 8 bases and 9 bases respectively, with 17 bases between them. The CDR3 spans 13 residues. As DNA, the CDR3 is TGTGCCAGCCGGCAGGGTAGTTTGAGTGAGCAGTTCTTC. It translates to CASRQGSLSEQFF.

The chain carries TRBV7-8 and TRBJ2-3, with D maybe TRBD2 (6 bases). The CDR3 extends over 13 amino acids. The V gene's germline CDR1 is SGHVS and CDR2 FQNEAQ. The ends were cut back, 5 bases at V and 6 bases at J, with 12 bases in the middle. The DNA for the CDR3 is TGTGCCAGCAGCCCAGGGAGGTGGGATACGCAGTATTTT. This encodes CASSPGRWDTQYF.

CDR3 nucleotides: TGTGCCAGCAGAGTAGTGAGGGAGCAGTTCTTC. This gives the protein CASRVVREQFF. V and J are TRBV2 and TRBJ2-1; no firm D call. V was trimmed by 6 bases and J by 10 bases, leaving 10 bases between them. The CDR3 has 11 amino acids. CDR1 is SNHLY and CDR2 is FYNNEI in the germline V gene.